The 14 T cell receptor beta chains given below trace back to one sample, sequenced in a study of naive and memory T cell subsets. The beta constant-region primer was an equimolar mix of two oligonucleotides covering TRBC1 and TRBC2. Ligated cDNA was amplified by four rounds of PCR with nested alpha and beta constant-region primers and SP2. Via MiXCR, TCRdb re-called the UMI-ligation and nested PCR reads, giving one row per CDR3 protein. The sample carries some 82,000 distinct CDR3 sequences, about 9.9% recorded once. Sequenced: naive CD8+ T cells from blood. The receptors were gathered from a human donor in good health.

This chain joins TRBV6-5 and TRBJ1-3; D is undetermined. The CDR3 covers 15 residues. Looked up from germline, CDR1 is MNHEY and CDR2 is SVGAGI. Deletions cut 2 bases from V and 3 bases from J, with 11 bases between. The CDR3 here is CASSYTEGLGNTIYF. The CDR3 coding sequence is TGTGCCAGCAGTTACACTGAGGGCCTTGGAAACACCATATATTTT.

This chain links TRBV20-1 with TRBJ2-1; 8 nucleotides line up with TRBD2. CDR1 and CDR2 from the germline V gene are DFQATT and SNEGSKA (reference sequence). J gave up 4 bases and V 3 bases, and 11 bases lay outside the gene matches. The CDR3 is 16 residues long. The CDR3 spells CSARGVAGIEYNEQFF. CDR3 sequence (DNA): TGCAGTGCTAGGGGTGTAGCGGGGATAGAATACAATGAGCAGTTCTTC.

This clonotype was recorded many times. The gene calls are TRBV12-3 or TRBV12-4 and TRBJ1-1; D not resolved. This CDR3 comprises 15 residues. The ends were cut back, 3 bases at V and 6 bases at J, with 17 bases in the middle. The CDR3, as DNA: TGTGCCAGCAGTTTCGGGCCCCCTACCGTTTCTGAAGCTTTCTTT. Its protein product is CASSFGPPTVSEAFF.

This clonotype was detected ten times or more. The CDR3 protein is CASSQNSARELFF. CDR3 nucleotide sequence: TGTGCCAGCAGCCAAAATAGTGCTCGGGAGCTGTTTTTT. The chain carries TRBV12-3 or TRBV12-4 and TRBJ2-2; no reliable D call. This CDR3 contains 13 residues. Deletions cut 6 bases from V and 9 bases from J, with 14 bases between.

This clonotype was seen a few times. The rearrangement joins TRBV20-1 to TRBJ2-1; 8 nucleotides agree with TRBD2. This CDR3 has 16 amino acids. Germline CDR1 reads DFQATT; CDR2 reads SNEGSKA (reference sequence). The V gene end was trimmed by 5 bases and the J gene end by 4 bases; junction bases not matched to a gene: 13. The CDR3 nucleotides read TGCAGTGCTTCTCTAGCGGGCAACTTCGCGTACAATGAGCAGTTCTTC. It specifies CSASLAGNFAYNEQFF.

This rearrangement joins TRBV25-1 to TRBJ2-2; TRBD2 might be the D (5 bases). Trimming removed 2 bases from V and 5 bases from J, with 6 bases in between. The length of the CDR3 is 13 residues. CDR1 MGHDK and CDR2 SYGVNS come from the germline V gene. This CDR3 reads CASSEGGTGELFF. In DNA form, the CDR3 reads TGTGCCAGCAGTGAAGGCGGGACCGGGGAGCTGTTTTTT.

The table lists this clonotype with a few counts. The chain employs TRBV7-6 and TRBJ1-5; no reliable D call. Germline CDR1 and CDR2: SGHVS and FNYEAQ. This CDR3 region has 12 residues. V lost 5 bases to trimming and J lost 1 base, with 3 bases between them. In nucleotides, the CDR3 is TGTGCCAGCAGCGACAGCAATCAGCCCCAGCATTTT. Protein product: CASSDSNQPQHF.

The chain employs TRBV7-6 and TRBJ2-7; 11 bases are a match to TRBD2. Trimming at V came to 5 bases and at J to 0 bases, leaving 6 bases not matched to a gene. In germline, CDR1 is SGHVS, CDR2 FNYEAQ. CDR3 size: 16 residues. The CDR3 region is CASSETGLADSYEQYF. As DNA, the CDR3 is TGTGCCAGCAGCGAAACGGGACTAGCGGACTCCTACGAGCAGTACTTC.

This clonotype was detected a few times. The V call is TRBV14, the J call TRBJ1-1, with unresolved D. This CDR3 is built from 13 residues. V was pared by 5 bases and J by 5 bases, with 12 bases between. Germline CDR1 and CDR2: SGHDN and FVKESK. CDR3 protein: CASSVGRKTEAFF. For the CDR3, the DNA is TGTGCCAGCAGCGTAGGGAGAAAGACTGAAGCTTTCTTT.

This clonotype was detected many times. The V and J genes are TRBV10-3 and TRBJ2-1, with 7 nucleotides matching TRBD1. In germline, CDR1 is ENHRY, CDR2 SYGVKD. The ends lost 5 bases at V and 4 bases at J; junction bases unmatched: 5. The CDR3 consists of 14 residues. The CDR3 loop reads CAISSGGLYNEQFF. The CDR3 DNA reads TGTGCCATCAGTTCAGGGGGTCTATACAATGAGCAGTTCTTC.

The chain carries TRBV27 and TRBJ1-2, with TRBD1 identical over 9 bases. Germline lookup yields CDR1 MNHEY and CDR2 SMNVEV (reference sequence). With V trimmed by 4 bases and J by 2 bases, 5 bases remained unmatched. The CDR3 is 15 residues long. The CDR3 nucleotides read TGTGCCAGCAGTTCTCACAGGGGGCCCAACTATGGCTACACCTTC. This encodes CASSSHRGPNYGYTF.

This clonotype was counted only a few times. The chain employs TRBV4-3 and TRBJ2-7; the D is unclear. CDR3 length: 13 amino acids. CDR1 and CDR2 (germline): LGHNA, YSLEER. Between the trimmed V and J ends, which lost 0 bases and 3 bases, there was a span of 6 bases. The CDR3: CASSQDRVYEQYF. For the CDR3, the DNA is TGCGCCAGCAGCCAAGATCGGGTCTACGAGCAGTACTTC.

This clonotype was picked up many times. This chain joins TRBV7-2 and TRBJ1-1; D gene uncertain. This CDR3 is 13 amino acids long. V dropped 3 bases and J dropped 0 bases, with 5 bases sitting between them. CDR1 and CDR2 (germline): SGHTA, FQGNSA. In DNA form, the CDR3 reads TGTGCCAGCAGCTTGGAGATGAACACTGAAGCTTTCTTT. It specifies CASSLEMNTEAFF. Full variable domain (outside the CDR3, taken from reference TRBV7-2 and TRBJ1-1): GAGVSQSPSNKVTEKGKDVELRCDPISGHTALYWYRQSLGQGLEFLIYFQGNSAPDKSGLPSDRFSAERTGGSVSTLTIQRTQQEDSAVYLCASSLEMNTEAFFGQGTRLTVV.

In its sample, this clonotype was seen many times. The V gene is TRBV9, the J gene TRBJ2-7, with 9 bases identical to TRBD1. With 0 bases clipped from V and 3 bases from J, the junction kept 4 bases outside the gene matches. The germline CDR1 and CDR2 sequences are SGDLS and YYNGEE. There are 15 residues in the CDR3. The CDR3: CASSVAGTGNYEQYF. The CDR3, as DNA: TGTGCCAGCAGCGTAGCCGGGACAGGGAACTACGAGCAGTACTTC. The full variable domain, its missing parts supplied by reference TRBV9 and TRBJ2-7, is DSGVTQTPKHLITATGQRVTLRCSPRSGDLSVYWYQQSLDQGLQFLIQYYNGEERAKGNILERFSAQQFPDLHSELNLSSLELGDSALYFCASSVAGTGNYEQYFGPGTRLTVT.